The present T cell receptor (beta chain) was sequenced within a study of T-cell reconstitution after alpha-beta-depleted transplantation in children listed by TCRdb under 2016. With respect to the entire study: T-cell immune reconstitution after TCRalphabeta/CD19-depleted allogeneic hematopoietic cell transplantation in children was quantitatively tracked in the study by means of TCR repertoire profiling.

The treatment or condition label here, explained by the study, means: allogeneic hematopoietic cell transplantation with graft depleted of TCRalphabeta T cells and CD19 B cells. The transplant recipients were children given TCRalphabeta/CD19-depleted allogeneic hematopoietic cell grafts. Study-wide conclusions, independent of this receptor: Over the following months the frequencies of hyperexpanded clones went down, and after one year T-cell counts and TCRbeta diversity were mostly credited to newly produced T cells. Apparently early alphabetaT-cell count recovery about two months after transplant reportedly relied on only several hundred rapidly expanded clones derived from non-depleted graft cells. The high TCRbeta diversity at day 60 in some patients was ascribed to recipient T cells and intrathymic progenitors that had survived conditioning.

Library preparation employed PCR. Instrument on record: Illumina HiSeq 2500. TCR library preparation used molecular barcoding, with unique molecular identifiers applied to normalize quantification of the TCRbeta repertoire. TCRdb cleaned the public reads at Q25 with fastp, built clones with MiXCR and kept in-frame beta chains. When rows share a CDR3 protein, they turn into one entry using the most common DNA and genes. In all, the sample holds 90,000 to 150,000 distinct CDR3 sequences, and roughly 24% of those were seen once. The ten top clones hold roughly a tenth of the sample. Worth noting for this clonotype: Its binding antigen is unknown. No qualities accompany the bases; no much larger clone lies one base away.

Inclusive of the bounding cysteine and phenylalanine, the CDR3 is 11 residues long. The sequence is cut down to CDR3 DNA, 33 bases in frame from base 1. CDR1 SGDLS and CDR2 YYNGEE are derived from the germline V gene. Trimming costs V 8 bases and J 4 bases, and their ends lie 9 bases apart. Material: PBMCs, mostly from graft donor cells, obtained 180 days after TCRalphabeta/CD19-depleted stem cell transplant. The chain was built from TRBV9 and TRBJ2-5; TRBD1 is perhaps the D gene, given 6 matching bases. This TCR was sampled from a male patient aged 2 to 10 who had a stem cell transplant for chronic granulomatous disease, so the T cells may come from the graft donor. This receptor carries the CDR3 CARLGGETQYF. The nucleotide sequence reads TGTGCCAGATTAGGGGGAGAGACCCAGTACTTC.